The table lists the clone carrying this T cell receptor beta chain with a count of one. Libraries were prepared by immunoSEQ multiplex PCR; TCRdb keeps only in-frame clonotypes and omits some of them. The table shows over 100,000 clones, with about 87% occurring only once. This record belongs to a study of identifying expanded T cells in peripheral blood. Trimming at V came to 5 bases and at J to 8 bases, leaving 8 bases not matched to a gene. The length of the CDR3 is 14 residues. Germline CDR1 reads GTSNPN; CDR2 reads SVGIG (reference sequence). The V call is TRBV30, the J call TRBJ1-4; 10 bases align to TRBD1. What was sequenced was blood. This TCR came from a person aged 18 to 75 in good health. The CDR3 nucleotides are TGTGCCTGGGCCTTGGGGACAGGGGCCGAAAAACTGTTTTTT. Its translation: CAWALGTGAEKLFF.